This T cell receptor (beta chain) was captured by sequencing in a study of cytomegalovirus exposure and HLA in healthy donors (dated by TCRdb to the late 2010s). General notes on the study: An earlier analysis of some 600 of the donors reported roughly 300 Gb of sequence data and 95 million to 130 million unique TCR beta sequences obtained from 150 million to 200 million T cells. An early release covering 550 to 700 HLA-typed donors comprised about 320 gigabases of sequencing data and tens of millions of unique TCR sequences. The genetic ancestry cluster associated with self-reported Caucasian donors included around four fifths of the approximately 400 genotyped donors. Four or five DR-DQ haplotypes were handled as single units for association and clustering, since linkage in the cohort was strong. Using immunosequencing, the study profiled T cell repertoires from 550 to 750 subjects and related those repertoires to cytomegalovirus serostatus. Among about 400 genotyped donors of the cohort, an average of approximately 240,000 unique TCR beta nucleotide sequences was sequenced per donor, of which 15% to 20% were non-productive. A later analysis re-analyzed previously published TCR beta repertoires from approximately 700 donors and added high-resolution HLA genotyping to study TCR occurrence patterns. An earlier analysis of nearly 600 of the donors applied high-throughput TCR beta sequencing to assess whether each TCR beta V gene segment acted as functional or pseudogenic. Donor age, sex, ethnicity and CMV serostatus were collected together with the repertoire data. The study combined high-throughput TCR immunosequencing, statistical association of individual TCRs with disease status, and machine learning to predict cytomegalovirus infection status. In the later analysis, no new phenotypic data were used to find candidate immune exposures; instead, reliance was placed on TCR beta sequences and their occurrence across donors. Every discovery cohort repertoire had been produced on one sequencing platform. The study aimed to test whether signatures of past pathogen exposure could be identified by cataloging public T cell receptors. Both class I and class II loci were covered by HLA typing, at four-digit resolution. Genome-wide SNP genotypes for about three fifths of the 666 donors were used in a later genetic analysis, which treated that subset as a discovery cohort. In addition to the first cohort of 500 to 850 subjects, a separate validation cohort of around 110 different subjects was used. The number of typed donors differed by locus: about 629-640 for A, B, C, DRB1 and DQB1; roughly 510 for DQA1; roughly 600 for DPA1; and around 490 for DPB1.

Study-wide conclusions, independent of this receptor: According to a later analysis, most CMV-associated TCR beta chains appeared to be HLA-restricted, and the HLA associations seemed to be driven largely by CMV exposure. Cytomegalovirus status was reported to be diagnosed by the classifier with high specificity and sensitivity in both the original and validation cohorts. In vitro tests confirmed that three of the cytomegalovirus-associated TCR beta chains recognize cytomegalovirus antigens. It was suggested by the authors that the approach could potentially be generalized to other disease states and immunological phenotypes. In the study, approximately 160 TCR beta chains were listed as associated with cytomegalovirus. When HLA alleles, especially DR and DQ, strongly co-occurred, attributing TCR associations to individual alleles was difficult. Linkage disequilibrium might explain the correlated functional status among segregating V segments, but an unknown experimental factor could not be ruled out. Most TCR sequences were seen in very few donors, while some public TCRs were found in many individuals. A later genetic analysis associated a missense DCLRE1C variant with V-gene and J-gene trimming of TCR beta chains, and an independent cohort replicated the association. Because counts were too low, roughly 16 rarely observed V segments, including chromosome 9 orphons, were excluded from the earlier analysis of 587 of the donors. A later analysis found that TCR association rates varied across HLA loci, with DRB1 alleles showing the most associated TCRs and HLA-C alleles the fewest. Presence/absence analyses assumed roughly uniform sequencing depth across donors, an assumption that may not hold. A further reported finding was that TCR beta sequences accurately predicted the HLA-A and HLA-B alleles for most subjects in the first cohort. Compared with equally common non-associated chains, HLA-associated TCR beta chains in a later analysis were more clonally expanded and had lower generation probabilities. Several of the top co-occurrence clusters appeared to be linked to parvovirus B19, influenza, CMV and Epstein-Barr virus, according to a later analysis. The cohort was sequenced for TCR beta chains only, and without alpha or paired-chain data the features that could be detected were limited. An earlier analysis of around 600 of the donors showed that most TCR beta V segments appeared in productive rearrangements either about 87% or about 30% of the time, which broadly matched IMGT annotations. Compared with the approximately 670-donor mean, donors in an Asian-associated ancestry cluster had fewer N-insertions in productive TCRs, according to a later genetic analysis. In a later analysis, some 17,000 TCR beta sequences were associated with specific HLA alleles at a false discovery rate of 0.05. Because the 87-base-pair reads could not distinguish some IMGT-functional V segments, including TRBV6-2 and TRBV6-3, those segments were excluded. The sequencing pipeline was judged likely to have produced a cluster of highly shared sequence variants as a technical artifact. The only immune exposure information available for the cohort was CMV serostatus. Because HLA typing was missing for some donors at each locus, association tests included only the typed subset.

The receptor library was made with the immunoSEQ multiplex PCR assay. The multiplex PCR relied on a mix of 60 forward primers for TCR Vbeta segments and 13 reverse primers for TCR Jbeta segments. Amplification of the CDR3 region of rearranged TCR beta genes was performed with a multiplex PCR assay on genomic DNA. Amplified TCR beta libraries were sequenced as 87-base-pair reads on the Illumina HiSeq System. The authors' analysis ran thus. Across the 670 or so repertoires, a later analysis counted some 80 million unique TCR beta chains, approximately 12 million of which were shared by at least two donors. Raw reads were error-corrected and collapsed into unique sequences with a nearest-neighbor algorithm that merged closely related sequences to remove PCR and sequencing errors. V, D and J gene segments were assigned by aligning CDR3 sequences to IMGT reference sequences. Each retained sequence needed at least a six-nucleotide match to both a V gene segment and a J gene segment. Rearrangements were classified as productive when the CDR3 lacked stop codons and remained in frame with V and J, and all other rearrangements were classified as non-productive. Following IMGT convention, CDR3 was defined as the stretch from the second conserved V-encoded cysteine to the conserved J-encoded phenylalanine. The earlier analysis of about 590 of the donors excluded sequences that lacked an unambiguous match to a single V gene segment. An earlier analysis of fewer than 750 of the donors called V segments functional above 56.7% productive rearrangements and segregating when the between-donor standard deviation exceeded 5%. A statistical classification framework was developed to diagnose cytomegalovirus status using the catalog of TCR beta chain sequences. V and J gene assignment, in a later analysis, came from comparing TCR nucleotide sequences with IMGT/GENE-DB human TR gene sequences. The TCRdist pipeline was used in a later analysis to assign CDR3 sequences and most-parsimonious VDJ recombination scenarios. A later analysis defined each TCR beta chain by its CDR3 amino acid sequence plus V-gene family, and excluded reads lacking a unique V-gene family. As a way to deal with suspected cross-contamination and a sequencing artifact, a later analysis dropped over 550 nucleotide sequences that were highly shared and had low generation probability. In a later analysis, a clonal expansion index for each public chain was calculated from normalized within-repertoire ranks of inferred template counts. In a later analysis, generation probabilities were computed with a VDJ recombination model fitted to out-of-frame rearrangements, and the resulting probabilities were checked against IGoR. A later analysis scored TCR-TCR, TCR-HLA and TCR-CMV co-occurrence with hypergeometric tests, applying a repertoire-size bias correction to TCR pairs. False discovery rates were estimated in a later analysis by permuting HLA or CMV assignments 20 times. In a later analysis, co-occurring TCRs were grouped using DBSCAN, with TCRdist sequence similarity added in when clustering inside HLA-allele-positive subsets. Co-occurrence clustering excluded repertoires with fewer than 30,000 or more than 120,000 public chains, plus five with anomalous nucleotide sharing. This is the immuneACCESS table as TCRdb keeps it, with only in-frame sequences that have V and J called. A part of the clones is gone; compared with another copy, unresolved V genes explain less than half, and the rest is unexplained. V, J and clone size reflect that table, while D and trimming were determined from the DNA. The sample table records approximately 120,000 clones; around 70% of these occur just once. The ten largest clones represent roughly 5.5% of the sample.

In total, fewer than 750 healthy bone marrow donors made up the cohort. At the time of sampling, all cohort members were nominally healthy, though unrecorded immune exposures were likely present. The donor was CMV seropositive and was included in the group of 250 to 350 seropositive cohort members. A peripheral blood sample was provided by each donor, and peripheral blood mononuclear cells were used for TCR beta sequencing. Genomic DNA was extracted from the blood cell samples with the Qiagen DNeasy Blood Extraction Kit. This clone was recorded a few times. It has no known antigen specificity. One base away there is no much larger clone; base qualities are not given. From a lookup of the germline V gene, CDR1 and CDR2 are MNHEY and SVGAGI. The CDR3 starts with the cysteine, ends with the phenylalanine, and has 15 residues. Only the CDR3 DNA stays, 45 bases, in frame from base 1. V loses 0 bases, J loses 0 bases, and the germline ends lie 8 bases apart.

This receptor was identified in a woman in her 70s in good health and CMV-seropositive. Sequenced input: PBMCs. The sequence joins TRBV6-5 to TRBJ1-1; the D gene identity is not certain. The CDR3 has the sequence CASSYSISVNTEAFF. The nucleotides are TGTGCCAGCAGTTACTCGATTAGTGTGAACACTGAAGCTTTCTTT.